This is a list of T cell receptor beta chains from one sample in a study of early T cells in non-severe SARS-CoV-2 infection. TCRdb recomputed calls from the 5' RACE reads with MiXCR, one row per CDR3 protein. The sample lists tens of thousands of distinct CDR3 sequences; approximately 12% were seen once. The source material was whole blood, sampled at baseline. These receptors came from an adult who was a healthcare worker with PCR-confirmed SARS-CoV-2 infection or an uninfected control (not recorded which). CDR3s include the opening cysteine and the closing phenylalanine or tryptophan. A D gene is named only where the DNA matches it firmly. Clone size is not always given. Where it is, it says once, few, many or a class for expanded clones.

>TRBJ2-3|.|TRBV5-5|few
CASSLDPGASTDTQYF
TGTGCCAGCAGCTTGGACCCTGGGGCTAGCACAGATACGCAGTATTTT
>TRBJ1-6|.|TRBV4-3|few
CASSQDHINSPLHF
TGCGCCAGCAGCCAAGATCACATTAATTCACCCCTCCACTTT
>TRBJ2-1|TRBD2|TRBV3-1|.
CASSQGTSGRAGNEQFF
TGTGCCAGCAGCCAAGGGACTAGCGGGAGGGCCGGTAATGAGCAGTTCTTC
>TRBJ2-7|.|TRBV5-1|.
CASSPQASSYEQYF
TGCGCCAGCAGCCCACAGGCGAGCTCCTACGAGCAGTACTTC
>TRBJ2-5|TRBD1|TRBV2|.
CASRVGQTETQYF
TGTGCCAGCAGAGTGGGACAGACAGAGACCCAGTACTTC
>TRBJ2-3|TRBD1|TRBV28|.
CAKIQGAARPDTQYF
TGTGCCAAAATACAGGGGGCTGCGCGGCCAGATACGCAGTATTTT
>TRBJ2-6|.|TRBV7-9|few
CASSLPLPQTGANVLTF
TGTGCCAGCAGCTTGCCCCTCCCCCAGACTGGGGCCAACGTCCTGACTTTC
>TRBJ1-4|.|TRBV5-1|.
CASSSVPNQGTNEKLFF
TGCGCCAGCAGCTCAGTACCCAACCAGGGAACTAATGAAAAACTGTTTTTT
>TRBJ2-7|TRBD1|TRBV11-2|.
CASSLLSGTGPYEQYF
TGTGCCAGCAGCTTACTGTCTGGGACAGGTCCCTACGAGCAGTACTTC
>TRBJ2-3|.|TRBV24-1|many
CATSEDGTDTQYF
TGTGCCACCAGTGAGGACGGAACAGATACGCAGTATTTT
>TRBJ2-7|.|TRBV13|many
CASSLAFSTSYEQYF
TGTGCCAGCAGCTTAGCGTTTAGTACCTCCTACGAGCAGTACTTC
>TRBJ1-1|.|TRBV11-2|.
CASSLLGDTEAFF
TGTGCCAGCAGCTTACTGGGAGACACTGAAGCTTTCTTT
>TRBJ2-2|TRBD1|TRBV3-1|many
CASSLRQGAITGELFF
TGTGCCAGCAGCCTCCGACAGGGGGCTATCACCGGGGAGCTGTTTTTT
>TRBJ1-6|TRBD1|TRBV5-1|many
CASSAAGQKNSPLHF
TGCGCCAGCAGTGCTGCGGGACAGAAAAATTCACCCCTCCACTTT
>TRBJ2-5|.|TRBV5-4|many
CASSLNSGWGGETQYF
TGTGCCAGCAGCTTGAACTCAGGGTGGGGCGGAGAGACCCAGTACTTC
>TRBJ2-3|.|TRBV11-3|.
CASSLTDTQYF
TGTGCCAGCAGCTTAACAGATACGCAGTATTTT
>TRBJ2-5|.|TRBV12-3/TRBV12-4|.
CASSSGGQETQYF
TGTGCCAGCAGCAGTGGGGGCCAAGAGACCCAGTACTTC
>TRBJ2-1|TRBD2|TRBV4-1|many
CASRVSGRNYEQFF
TGCGCCAGCAGGGTTTCCGGGAGGAACTATGAGCAGTTCTTC
>TRBJ2-1|.|TRBV5-1|many
CASSLGQGSEQFF
TGCGCCAGCAGCTTAGGCCAGGGAAGTGAGCAGTTCTTC
>TRBJ2-7|TRBD1|TRBV28|many
CASRTGGPYEQYF
TGTGCCAGCCGTACAGGGGGACCCTACGAGCAGTACTTC
>TRBJ2-1|TRBD2|TRBV29-1|.
CSVAGGSTPGGEQFF
TGCAGCGTTGCGGGCGGGAGCACGCCCGGGGGTGAGCAGTTCTTC
>TRBJ2-1|TRBD2|TRBV7-9|many
CASSPIAGRYNEQFF
TGTGCCAGCAGCCCGATAGCGGGAAGGTACAATGAGCAGTTCTTC
>TRBJ2-2|TRBD2|TRBV14|.
CASSQDLSGANTGELFF
TGTGCCAGCAGCCAGGACCTTAGCGGGGCGAACACCGGGGAGCTGTTTTTT
>TRBJ2-7|TRBD1|TRBV27|.
CASSWGQGIGEQYF
TGTGCCAGCAGTTGGGGACAGGGGATTGGGGAGCAGTACTTC
>TRBJ2-2|TRBD1|TRBV7-6|many
CASSPRTGPTNTGELFF
TGTGCCAGCAGCCCTCGGACAGGTCCTACGAACACCGGGGAGCTGTTTTTT
>TRBJ1-1|.|TRBV20-1|few
CSATNLQGNTEAFF
TGCAGTGCTACAAATTTACAGGGGAACACTGAAGCTTTCTTT
>TRBJ1-1|.|TRBV28|.
CASRPGGSTEAFF
TGTGCCAGCAGGCCCGGAGGGAGCACTGAAGCTTTCTTT
>TRBJ2-3|.|TRBV7-2|many
CASSSDRKRTDTQYF
TGTGCCAGCAGCTCAGACAGAAAACGCACAGATACGCAGTATTTT
>TRBJ2-2|.|TRBV5-1|many
CASSWASITGELFF
TGCGCCAGCAGCTGGGCTTCAATCACCGGGGAGCTGTTTTTT
>TRBJ2-7|.|TRBV9|.
CASSVANADTYEQYF
TGTGCCAGCAGCGTAGCTAATGCGGATACCTACGAGCAGTACTTC
>TRBJ2-2|TRBD2|TRBV6-2/TRBV6-3|.
CASSGGLAPGELFF
TGTGCCAGCAGTGGCGGACTAGCCCCCGGGGAGCTGTTTTTT
>TRBJ1-5|.|TRBV4-1|few
CASSQDRLRVGQPQHF
TGCGCCAGCAGCCAAGATCGTCTCAGGGTAGGTCAGCCCCAGCATTTT
>TRBJ2-5|.|TRBV20-1|.
CSAPPSQETQYF
TGCAGTGCTCCCCCATCCCAAGAGACCCAGTACTTC
>TRBJ2-7|TRBD2|TRBV4-2|.
CASSQVMLAGSYEQYF
TGTGCCAGCAGCCAAGTAATGCTAGCGGGCTCCTACGAGCAGTACTTC
>TRBJ2-5|.|TRBV24-1|.
CATSDQSTGQETQYF
TGTGCCACCAGTGATCAAAGTACGGGACAAGAGACCCAGTACTTC